This T cell receptor (beta chain) was sequenced for a study of blood T cell repertoires in COVID-19. Study-wide context: Sites across the United States, Italy and Spain contributed samples from acute and convalescent COVID-19.

This CDR3 region has 19 residues. Trimming cost V 0 bases and J 3 bases, with 21 bases left between them. From germline, CDR1 is SGHVS and CDR2 FNYEAQ. Original processing notes: Scientists estimated how many nucleated cells there were by amplifying reference gene primers. Sequencing was performed with immunoSEQ multiplex PCR; in TCRdb, only in-frame clones are kept and a portion is missing. The D gene and trimming were derived from the DNA, and the V and J assignments and clone size from that table. The table has a few hundred thousand clones, around nine tenths seen once; the top ten hold approximately 2.9%.

Sample: peripheral blood. The V call is TRBV7-6, the J call TRBJ1-3, with D tentatively TRBD1 (6 bases). This clonotype was obtained from a man in his fifties or sixties with acute or convalescent COVID-19. The CDR3 DNA follows: TGTGCCAGCAGCTTAGCGTCGGGGGGCCTGGGAATAGGTGGAAACACCATATATTTT. This gives the protein CASSLASGGLGIGGNTIYF.